These T cell receptor beta chains were read from a single sample in a study of control samples from healthy donors and cancer patients. The protocol was immunoSEQ multiplex PCR, while the TCRdb copy is restricted to in-frame clones and leaves out a portion. The table shows 60,000 to 75,000 clones, with approximately 89% occurring only once. The sequenced material came from PBMCs. All receptors come from a man between 60 and 75 years old with colorectal cancer. The CDR3 runs from the conserved cysteine through the conserved F or W. The order of the fields is V gene, D gene, clone size, J gene, CDR3 protein, CDR3 DNA. The D gene is left open where the match is weak. Size is omitted from some rows. Given values are once, few, many or a class for expanded clones.

TRBV4-3	TRBD1	-	TRBJ1-5	CASARDRGFQPQHF	TGCGCCAGCGCCCGGGACAGGGGGTTTCAGCCCCAGCATTTT
TRBV5-1	TRBD1	-	TRBJ2-7	CASSLGQGSPYEQYF	TGCGCCAGCAGCTTGGGACAGGGCAGCCCCTACGAGCAGTACTTC
TRBV7-6	TRBD1	-	TRBJ1-6	CASSRKMGTGNSPLHF	TGTGCCAGCAGCCGTAAAATGGGGACAGGGAACTCACCCCTCCACTTT
TRBV9	TRBD2	-	TRBJ2-7	CASSVGASGGNRLPSYEQYF	TGTGCCAGCAGCGTAGGGGCTAGCGGGGGTAATAGACTACCGTCCTACGAGCAGTACTTC
TRBV19	-	-	TRBJ2-3	CASSIGAGSSTDTQYF	TGTGCCAGTAGTATCGGGGCGGGTTCTAGCACAGATACGCAGTATTTT
TRBV12-3/TRBV12-4	TRBD1	-	TRBJ2-7	CASKLTGTYEQYF	TGTGCCAGCAAATTGACAGGGACCTACGAGCAGTACTTC
TRBV11-2	-	-	TRBJ2-1	CASSPSPGHVAFF	TGTGCCAGCAGCCCTTCCCCCGGCCACGTCGCGTTCTTC
TRBV5-1	TRBD2	-	TRBJ2-1	CASSHTSGGAYNEQFF	TGCGCCAGCAGCCACACTAGCGGGGGGGCCTACAATGAGCAGTTCTTC
TRBV7-9	-	-	TRBJ2-1	CASSLGNNEQFF	TGTGCCAGCAGCTTGGGGAACAATGAGCAGTTCTTC
TRBV5-1	-	-	TRBJ2-1	CASSLTAGPSYNEQFF	TGCGCCAGCAGCTTGACCGCGGGGCCTTCCTACAATGAGCAGTTCTTC
TRBV19	-	-	TRBJ1-6	CASSNRDLNSPLHF	TGTGCCAGTAGTAACCGGGACTTGAATTCACCCCTCCACTTT
TRBV19	-	-	TRBJ2-1	CASSISGRGSYNEQFF	TGTGCCAGTAGTATCAGCGGGCGGGGATCCTACAATGAGCAGTTCTTC
TRBV30	-	once	TRBJ2-4	CAWKDRGLDIQYF	TGTGCCTGGAAAGATAGGGGGTTGGACATTCAGTACTTC
TRBV24-1	-	-	TRBJ2-3	CATSDPGIEGGDTQYF	TGTGCCACCAGTGATCCCGGGATCGAAGGTGGAGATACGCAGTATTTT
TRBV29-1	-	-	TRBJ1-1	CSVDTGNTEAFF	TGCAGCGTTGATACGGGGAACACTGAAGCTTTCTTT
TRBV11-3	-	-	TRBJ2-7	CASSFHYEQYF	TGTGCCAGCAGCTTCCACTACGAGCAGTACTTC
TRBV19	-	-	TRBJ2-7	CASSIAGTGRFYEQYF	TGTGCCAGTAGTATAGCCGGGACGGGGCGGTTCTACGAGCAGTACTTC
TRBV27	-	once	TRBJ2-7	CASSFLPVGASSYEQYF	TGTGCCAGCAGTTTCTTGCCGGTGGGGGCCAGCTCCTACGAGCAGTACTTC
TRBV23-1	-	-	TRBJ2-6	CASSQMDSSGANVLTF	TGCGCCAGCAGTCAAATGGACAGTTCTGGGGCCAACGTCCTGACTTTC
TRBV2	-	-	TRBJ2-4	CASSESDGDNNIQYF	TGTGCCAGCAGTGAATCCGACGGAGACAATAACATTCAGTACTTC
TRBV7-2	TRBD2	-	TRBJ2-4	CASSLESSGGAAGIQYF	TGTGCCAGCAGCTTAGAATCCAGCGGGGGGGCGGCCGGCATTCAGTACTTC
TRBV6-6	TRBD1	-	TRBJ2-7	CASTLVWDSSYEQYF	TGTGCCAGCACCCTAGTCTGGGACAGCTCCTACGAGCAGTACTTC
TRBV19	-	-	TRBJ2-7	CASSSPTEPPYEQYF	TGTGCCAGTAGTAGCCCTACAGAGCCTCCCTACGAGCAGTACTTC
TRBV4-1	-	-	TRBJ1-4	CASAEMRAQDEKLFF	TGCGCCAGCGCTGAGATGAGGGCCCAGGATGAAAAACTGTTTTTT
TRBV9	-	-	TRBJ2-2	CASSVELGELFF	TGTGCCAGCAGCGTAGAGCTCGGGGAGCTGTTTTTT
TRBV3-1/TRBV3-2	TRBD1	-	TRBJ2-3	CASSQRTGGIPDTQYF	TGTGCCAGCAGCCAGAGGACAGGGGGCATTCCGGATACGCAGTATTTT
TRBV20-1	-	-	TRBJ1-5	CSASGLNQPQHF	TGCAGTGCTAGTGGGCTCAATCAGCCCCAGCATTTT
TRBV2	-	-	TRBJ1-1	CASSLLLNTEAFF	TGTGCTAGCAGTCTACTATTGAACACTGAAGCTTTCTTT
TRBV4-3	TRBD2	-	TRBJ2-3	CASSLGTSGTDTQYF	TGCGCCAGCAGCCTCGGGACTAGCGGCACAGATACGCAGTATTTT